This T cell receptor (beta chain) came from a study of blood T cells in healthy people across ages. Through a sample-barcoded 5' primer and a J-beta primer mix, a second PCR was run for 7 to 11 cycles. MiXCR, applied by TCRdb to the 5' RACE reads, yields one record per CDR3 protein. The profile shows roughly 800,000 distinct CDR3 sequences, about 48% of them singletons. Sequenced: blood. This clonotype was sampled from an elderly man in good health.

CDR3 residues: CASSPLLADEQYF. CDR3 DNA: TGTGCCAGCTCACCACTACTAGCGGACGAGCAGTACTTC. The gene calls are TRBV18 and TRBJ2-5; 8 bases are shared with TRBD2. The J call may be wrong; the DNA end is better matched by TRBJ2-7. From germline, CDR1 is KGHSH and CDR2 LQKENI. CDR3 length: 13 residues.